A selection of T cell receptor beta chains follows, all from one sample in a study of blood T cell repertoires in COVID-19. Produced via immunoSEQ multiplex PCR; TCRdb's table is partial and in-frame only. Of tens of thousands of clones detected, around 80% appear once; the ten largest clones hold 21%. What was sequenced was peripheral blood. These receptors all come from a human donor in a cohort sampled during active COVID-19. The CDR3 runs from the conserved cysteine through the conserved F or W. D genes are given only for firm matches. Clone size is stated in some rows and not others, as once, few, many or a class when expanded.

TRBJ1-1	TRBV27	-	TRBD1	TGTGCCAGCAGCAGAGGTGTGGGGACAGATAAAATTGAAGCTTTCTTT	CASSRGVGTDKIEAFF
TRBJ2-3	TRBV10-3	once	TRBD2	TGTGCCATCAAGCCTGGGGAGGGGACAGATACGCAGTATTTT	CAIKPGEGTDTQYF
TRBJ2-7	TRBV7-9	-	TRBD1	TGTGCCAGCAGCAAGCCCTCGGGACAGGGGACAGAAGAATCTCCCTACGAGCAGTACTTC	CASSKPSGQGTEESPYEQYF
TRBJ2-2	TRBV3-1/TRBV3-2	once	-	TGTGCCAGCAGCCAAGGTGGACTTAACACCGGGGAGCTGTTTTTT	CASSQGGLNTGELFF
TRBJ2-2	TRBV19	medium-sized	TRBD1	TGTGCCAGTAGTACTCCACAGGGGGCGCACACCGGGGAGCTGTTTTTT	CASSTPQGAHTGELFF
TRBJ2-1	TRBV7-8	-	TRBD2	TGTGCCAGCAGCCCGGGACTAGCCTCGTACAATGAGCAGTTCTTC	CASSPGLASYNEQFF
TRBJ1-4	TRBV28	once	-	TGTGCCAGCAGACCCGGGGGTTTGCGATTTGAAAAACTGTTTTTT	CASRPGGLRFEKLFF
TRBJ2-7	TRBV2	-	TRBD1	TGTGCCAGCACCGTTAGGGACAGGCCTACCTACGAGCAGTACTTC	CASTVRDRPTYEQYF
TRBJ2-3	TRBV24-1	-	TRBD1	TGTGCCACCAGTGATACAGGGGTAGATACGCAGTATTTT	CATSDTGVDTQYF
TRBJ1-2	TRBV27	-	-	TGTGCCAGCAGTTTATTAGGGGGGGATAACTATGGCTACACCTTC	CASSLLGGDNYGYTF
TRBJ1-5	TRBV6-5	many	TRBD1	TGTGCCAGCAGCCCGGACAGGGGGCAGGAACAGCCCCAGCATTTT	CASSPDRGQEQPQHF
TRBJ1-4	TRBV24-1	-	TRBD1	TGTGCCACCAGTGATCCAGCCGGGACAGGGGGCCTTAATGAAAAACTGTTTTTT	CATSDPAGTGGLNEKLFF
TRBJ1-2	TRBV14	-	TRBD1	TGTGCCAGCAGCCAAGAATTTCCCGGGACAGGGTATGGCTACACCTTC	CASSQEFPGTGYGYTF
TRBJ1-1	TRBV9	-	-	TGTGCCAGCAGCGTAGGGGGCTACCCGAACACTGAAGCTTTCTTT	CASSVGGYPNTEAFF
TRBJ2-2	TRBV5-1	-	TRBD1	TGCGCCAGCAGCGCCGGGGACAGGGGACACTACACCGGGGAGCTGTTTTTT	CASSAGDRGHYTGELFF
TRBJ2-3	TRBV2	-	-	TGTGCCAGCAGTCTCACCAGAGATACGCAGTATTTT	CASSLTRDTQYF
TRBJ1-2	TRBV6-5	-	TRBD1	TGTGCCAGCAGAGACGACAGGGGGTCTTACTATGGCTACACCTTC	CASRDDRGSYYGYTF
TRBJ1-6	TRBV21-1	few	-	-	CASSKVGQGNSPLHF
TRBJ2-3	TRBV10-3	-	-	TGTGCCATCAGTATCTTTCCAGGGGATACGCAGTATTTT	CAISIFPGDTQYF
TRBJ2-5	TRBV13	-	TRBD2	TGTGCCAGCAGCAACCGAAAACTAGCGGGGAAAGAGACCCAGTACTTC	CASSNRKLAGKETQYF
TRBJ1-4	TRBV16	-	TRBD1	TGTGCCAGCAGCTTCGACAGGGTCGATGAAAAACTGTTTTTT	CASSFDRVDEKLFF
TRBJ1-1	TRBV11-2	-	TRBD1	TGTGCCACTCAGTTAAGTGGGGGACAGCCTGAAGCTTTCTTT	CATQLSGGQPEAFF
TRBJ2-7	TRBV11-2	once	-	TGTGCCAGCAGCTTTGTACGGGGTCGCAAGCAGTACTTC	CASSFVRGRKQYF
TRBJ2-5	TRBV30	once	TRBD1	TGTGCCTGGAGTCGGGGACAGGGGGTAGAGACCCAGTACTTC	CAWSRGQGVETQYF
TRBJ2-7	TRBV12-5	-	-	TGTGCTAGTGCACCTAGGGAGATGACCTACGAGCAGTACTTC	CASAPREMTYEQYF
TRBJ1-3	TRBV7-9	-	-	TGTGCCAGCAGCACGAAGAGCCTAGGCTCTGGAAACACCATATATTTT	CASSTKSLGSGNTIYF
TRBJ2-5	TRBV19	-	-	TGTGCCAGTAGTATAGGTGTGTCGCAAGAGACCCAGTACTTC	CASSIGVSQETQYF
TRBJ2-1	TRBV6-5	-	TRBD2	TGTGCCAGCAGCGTCCTAGCGGGGATACTGGGTGAGCAGTTCTTC	CASSVLAGILGEQFF
TRBJ1-2	TRBV30	-	TRBD1	TGTGCCTGGACCACGGACAGGGGAGGCTATGGCTACACCTTC	CAWTTDRGGYGYTF
TRBJ2-7	TRBV7-9	-	TRBD2	TGTGCCAGCAGCGGGACTAGCGGGGGCGCCTACGAGCAGTACTTC	CASSGTSGGAYEQYF
TRBJ1-3	TRBV28	few	-	TGTGCCAGCAGACAGGGTATTGCGTACACCATATATTTT	CASRQGIAYTIYF
TRBJ2-1	TRBV18	-	-	TGTGCCAGCTCACCCAATTTCGCGGGGAGCTCCTACAATGAGCAGTTCTTC	CASSPNFAGSSYNEQFF
TRBJ1-2	TRBV3-1/TRBV3-2	-	TRBD1	TGTGCCAGCAGCCAAGATTGGGCAGGGGGCTATGGCTACACCTTC	CASSQDWAGGYGYTF
TRBJ2-7	TRBV28	-	TRBD2	TGTGCCAGCAGTTTAGCGGGGGGGGGTCGCACCTACGAGCAGTACTTC	CASSLAGGGRTYEQYF
TRBJ2-1	TRBV6-5	-	TRBD1	TGTGCCAGCAGTTACGACAGGGGGGTTTACAATGAGCAGTTCTTC	CASSYDRGVYNEQFF
TRBJ2-1	TRBV27	few	-	TGTGCCAGCAGCCAACCGTTCGGTGAGCAGTTCTTC	CASSQPFGEQFF
TRBJ1-5	TRBV15	few	TRBD1	TGTGCCACCAGCAGAACAGGGGTTAGCAATCAGCCCCAGCATTTT	CATSRTGVSNQPQHF
TRBJ1-6	TRBV5-4	-	TRBD1	TGTGCCAGCAGCGACCCGGACAGGTATAATTCACCCCTCCACTTT	CASSDPDRYNSPLHF
TRBJ1-4	TRBV7-2	-	-	TGTGCCAGCAGCCGGGGGGGAGGTAATGAAAAACTGTTTTTT	CASSRGGGNEKLFF
TRBJ1-6	TRBV9	-	-	TGTGCCAGCAGCACAGTGGCCACAGGTTATTCACCCCTCCACTTT	CASSTVATGYSPLHF
TRBJ2-1	TRBV28	-	-	TGTGCCAGCAACGAGGCTCCCTCCACCAAATACGAGCAGTTCTTC	CASNEAPSTKYEQFF
TRBJ1-6	TRBV6-6	-	-	TGTGCCAGCAGTCCAAGGACAGTTACGAATTCACCCCTCCACTTT	CASSPRTVTNSPLHF
TRBJ2-2	TRBV29-1	-	-	TGCAGCGTTGAAGTCCCAGGGTATAGCGGGGAGCTGTTTTTT	CSVEVPGYSGELFF
TRBJ1-6	TRBV3-1/TRBV3-2	-	-	TGTGCCAGCAGCCAAGCTCTACGAAATTCACCCCTCCACTTT	CASSQALRNSPLHF
TRBJ2-7	TRBV25-1	many	-	TGTGCCAGCAGTGACCAGGGGTCGGCGCAGTACTTC	CASSDQGSAQYF
TRBJ1-1	TRBV11-2	-	-	TGTGCCAGCAGCTTAGTGAGGGAGGGCACTGAAGCTTTCTTT	CASSLVREGTEAFF
TRBJ1-1	TRBV5-6	-	-	TGTGCCAGCAGCTTGGCGTCGGGACACCTGAACACTGAAGCTTTCTTT	CASSLASGHLNTEAFF
TRBJ1-2	TRBV18	-	-	TGTGCCAGCTCAACCGGGCGGGACGCTTTGTCGGCCTTC	CASSTGRDALSAF